This T cell receptor beta chain is from a study of blood T cell repertoires in COVID-19. Study summary: Samples taken during acute and convalescent COVID-19 were collected in the United States, Italy and Spain. PBMCs, B-cell-depleted T cells, or T cells were the source of the cDNA or gDNA that made up the material.

This CDR3 comprises 18 residues. CDR1 is LGHNA, CDR2 YNFKEQ, per germline. V lost 1 base to trimming and J lost 2 bases; unmatched junction nucleotides: 11. Methods used by the authors: Quantification of nucleated cells was approximated via reference gene primer amplification. Assay: immunoSEQ multiplex PCR; the TCRdb copy retains only in-frame clones and omits some. D and trimming come from the DNA, and the V and J calls and clone size come from that table. The sample lists about 180,000 clones; about 80% were seen once. Material: peripheral blood. This rearrangement joins TRBV4-2 to TRBJ1-1, with 9 bases fitting TRBD1. This receptor was taken from a human donor in a cohort sampled during active COVID-19. In DNA, the CDR3 is TGTGCCAGCAGCCAAGTGGGAAGAACAGGGGGCCGCAACACTGAAGCTTTCTTT. Its protein is CASSQVGRTGGRNTEAFF.